The 20 T cell receptor beta chains below were found in one sample sequenced in a study of shared clonotypes between healthy human individuals. Only in-frame clones appear in the TCRdb table, and some are missing; sequencing was by immunoSEQ multiplex PCR. Of some 2.3 million clones in the sample, 93% were seen once. The sample taken for sequencing was naive CD4+ T cells from PBMCs. As to subset: CD45RA+ positively selected. The receptor set was obtained from a man aged 18 to 30 in good health. Some clones in this sample may be carry-over from other donors' samples.

J is TRBJ2-5 and V is TRBV19; tentatively, D is TRBD1 or TRBD2 (5 bases each). CDR3 length: 14 amino acids. V was cut by 6 bases and J by 2 bases, with 13 bases left in between. Germline values: CDR1 LNHDA, CDR2 SQIVND (reference sequence). The CDR3 DNA follows: TGTGCCAGTAGCTTCCGGGACCGACAAGAGACCCAGTACTTC. The encoded protein is CASSFRDRQETQYF.

CDR3 nucleotides: TGCGCCAGCAGCTTTTCCGGACAGGGGGCTTTGGAGCAGTACTTC. It translates to CASSFSGQGALEQYF. The gene calls are TRBV5-1 and TRBJ2-7; 11 bases align to TRBD1. Unmatched junction bases numbered 8, after V lost 2 bases and J lost 7 bases. The germline V gene has CDR1 SGHRS and CDR2 YFSETQ. CDR3 length: 15 amino acids. Combining the CDR3 with reference TRBV5-1 and TRBJ2-7 gives the whole variable domain KAGVTQTPRYLIKTRGQQVTLSCSPISGHRSVSWYQQTPGQGLQFLFEYFSETQRNKGNFPGRFSGRQFSNSRSEMNVSTLELGDSALYLCASSFSGQGALEQYFGPGTRLTVT.

The chain uses TRBV7-9 and TRBJ1-2; 8 positions agree with TRBD1. CDR1 and CDR2 from the germline V gene are SEHNR and FQNEAQ (reference sequence). Losses at the gene ends were 0 bases for V and 4 bases for J; bases not matched to a gene: 4. This CDR3 is 15 amino acids long. The CDR3 reads CASSLALDRGYGYTF. CDR3 bases: TGTGCCAGCAGCTTAGCCCTAGACAGGGGCTATGGCTACACCTTC.

V and J are TRBV5-4 and TRBJ2-2; TRBD1 aligns across 8 bases. V lost 4 bases to trimming and J lost 6 bases; unmatched junction nucleotides: 11. The CDR3 covers 16 residues. Per germline, CDR1 SGHNT and CDR2 YYREEE (reference sequence). DNA of the CDR3: TGTGCCAGCAGCCCGCTGGCAGGGGGCGCATCCGGGGAGCTGTTTTTT. Its translation: CASSPLAGGASGELFF.

Points on this clone: The sample has other DNA sequences that encode this CDR3 too. The chain carries TRBV7-9 and TRBJ1-5; no reliable D call. V shed 2 bases and J shed 1 base, with 6 bases lying between them. The germline gives CDR1 SEHNR, CDR2 FQNEAQ (reference sequence). The CDR3 has 14 amino acids. CDR3 in DNA: TGTGCCAGCAGCTTATCCAGGAGCAATCAGCCCCAGCATTTT. Its protein is CASSLSRSNQPQHF.

The chain has TRBV28 and TRBJ1-5; D might be TRBD1 (5 bases). This CDR3 is built from 16 residues. Germline values: CDR1 MDHEN, CDR2 SYDVKM. The V and J ends lost 6 bases and 1 base respectively, with 16 bases between them. CDR3 loop: CASRPSGGVSNQPQHF. In DNA, the CDR3 is TGTGCCAGCAGACCCAGTGGGGGTGTGAGCAATCAGCCCCAGCATTTT.

About this clone itself: Other DNA sequences of this sample code for an identical CDR3. The J gene is TRBJ2-3, the V gene TRBV7-2; TRBD1 agrees at 10 bases. CDR3 size: 15 residues. Germline V gene lookup returns CDR1 SGHTA and CDR2 FQGNSA. With V trimmed by 1 base and J by 3 bases, 1 base remained unmatched. CDR3 loop: CASSLGGQGTDTQYF. The CDR3 DNA reads TGTGCCAGCAGCTTAGGGGGACAGGGGACAGATACGCAGTATTTT.

This chain links TRBV7-3 with TRBJ1-1; D call uncertain. This CDR3 has 14 residues. Trimming removed 5 bases at V and 8 bases at J, with 18 bases between. CDR1 SGHTA and CDR2 FQGTGA come from the germline V gene. Here the CDR3 reads CASSPSGWREEAFF. Here the CDR3 DNA reads TGTGCCAGCAGCCCCAGCGGGTGGAGGGAAGAAGCTTTCTTT. Full variable domain (remainder filled in from reference TRBV7-3 and TRBJ1-1): GAGVSQTPSNKVTEKGKYVELRCDPISGHTALYWYRQSLGQGPEFLIYFQGTGAADDSGLPNDRFFAVRPEGSVSTLKIQRTERGDSAVYLCASSPSGWREEAFFGQGTRLTVV.

This chain connects TRBV5-3 to TRBJ2-3; tentative D call: TRBD2 (6 bases). TRBV5-3 is an open reading frame, and its role is uncertain. The V and J ends lost 8 bases and 3 bases respectively, with 22 bases between them. The CDR3 runs 16 residues. CDR3 residues: CASHLLGRRETDTQYF. For the CDR3, the DNA is TGTGCCAGTCACCTCCTAGGCAGGAGGGAGACAGATACGCAGTATTTT.

The chain couples TRBV10-3 to TRBJ1-2, with D maybe TRBD1 (5 bases). There are 13 residues in the CDR3. V was trimmed by 4 bases and J by 4 bases, leaving 10 bases between them. Germline lookup yields CDR1 ENHRY and CDR2 SYGVKD. The CDR3 loop is CAISVGEAYGYTF. The CDR3, as DNA: TGTGCCATCAGTGTGGGGGAGGCCTATGGCTACACCTTC.

Of note for this clone: Other DNA sequences in the sample encode the same CDR3. This chain connects TRBV18 to TRBJ2-7, with 10 bases matching TRBD1. This CDR3 comprises 13 residues. V was pared by 2 bases and J by 6 bases, with 1 base of the junction left unmatched. The germline gives CDR1 KGHSH, CDR2 LQKENI. CDR3 residues: CASSPGTGAEQYF. The CDR3 nucleotides read TGTGCCAGCTCACCAGGGACAGGGGCCGAGCAGTACTTC.

The chain couples TRBV28 to TRBJ2-7, with D possibly being TRBD2 (5 bases). The germline CDR1 and CDR2 sequences are MDHEN and SYDVKM. This CDR3 region has 14 residues. Trimming left V 2 bases short and J 3 bases short, with 11 bases between. CDR3 sequence (DNA): TGTGCCAGCAGTTTAAGGCTAGCTTACTACGAGCAGTACTTC. Residues: CASSLRLAYYEQYF. The complete variable domain, with remaining parts taken from reference TRBV28 and TRBJ2-7, reads DVKVTQSSRYLVKRTGEKVFLECVQDMDHENMFWYRQDPGLGLRLIYFSYDVKMKEKGDIPEGYSVSREKKERFSLILESASTNQTSMYLCASSLRLAYYEQYFGPGTRLTVT.

The V gene is TRBV28, the J gene TRBJ2-7, with D uncertain. V was trimmed by 7 bases and J by 0 bases, leaving 13 bases between them. The CDR3 sequence is 14 residues long. Germline V CDR1 and CDR2: MDHEN, SYDVKM. The CDR3 sequence is CASTEQETSYEQYF. The CDR3, as DNA: TGTGCCAGCACCGAGCAGGAGACCTCCTACGAGCAGTACTTC.

The chain carries TRBV4-1 and TRBJ1-4; unclear D gene. The CDR3 runs to 17 residues. The V gene lost 0 bases and the J gene lost 6 bases, with 17 bases spanning the gap. Germline-derived CDR1 and CDR2 are MGHRA and YSYEKL. The CDR3: CASSQDLVRSFYEKLFF. The CDR3 coding sequence is TGCGCCAGCAGCCAAGATTTGGTACGGAGTTTTTATGAAAAACTGTTTTTT.

This sequence joins TRBV19 and TRBJ2-2, with D possibly being TRBD1 (6 bases). Germline V gene sequence: CDR1 LNHDA, CDR2 SQIVND (reference sequence). The CDR3 runs 14 residues. Deletions cut 6 bases from V and 6 bases from J, with 14 bases between. The DNA for the CDR3 is TGTGCCAGTAGCATCAGGGGAACGGCCGGGGAGCTGTTTTTT. Translated, it gives CASSIRGTAGELFF. Drawing the rest from reference TRBV19 and TRBJ2-2, the complete variable domain is DGGITQSPKYLFRKEGQNVTLSCEQNLNHDAMYWYRQDPGQGLRLIYYSQIVNDFQKGDIAEGYSVSREKKESFPLTVTSAQKNPTAFYLCASSIRGTAGELFFGEGSRLTVL.

The rearrangement uses TRBV9 and TRBJ1-3, with D tentatively TRBD1 (5 bases). V was trimmed by 3 bases and J by 0 bases, leaving 13 bases between them. The CDR3 spans 16 residues. CDR1 SGDLS and CDR2 YYNGEE come from the germline V gene. The CDR3 protein is CASSAFGQASGNTIYF. Written as DNA, the CDR3 is TGTGCCAGCAGCGCTTTCGGACAAGCCTCTGGAAACACCATATATTTT.

The chain carries TRBV9 and TRBJ2-3; the D gene is possibly TRBD2 (5 bases). Deletions cut 3 bases from V and 0 bases from J, with 8 bases between. Germline V gene data show CDR1 as SGDLS and CDR2 as YYNGEE. This CDR3 comprises 14 residues. CDR3 region: CASSERISTDTQYF. CDR3 nucleotides: TGTGCCAGCAGCGAGCGGATTAGCACAGATACGCAGTATTTT.

This chain connects TRBV4-1 to TRBJ1-3, with D perhaps TRBD1 (5 bases). V lost 0 bases and J 4 bases, leaving 10 bases between the germline ends. The CDR3 is 15 residues long. Germline assignment: CDR1 MGHRA and CDR2 YSYEKL. The CDR3 nucleotides are TGCGCCAGCAGCCAAGATTCCCAGGGAGGAAACACCATATATTTT. This sequence encodes CASSQDSQGGNTIYF.

V and J are TRBV9 and TRBJ2-7, with D tentatively TRBD2 (5 bases). The V and J ends lost 0 bases and 3 bases respectively, with 16 bases between them. The CDR3 runs to 16 residues. Germline CDR1 reads SGDLS; CDR2 reads YYNGEE. The DNA of the CDR3 is TGTGCCAGCAGCGTAGGAGGGAGTTCCCTTTACTACGAGCAGTACTTC. Encoded protein: CASSVGGSSLYYEQYF. Complete variable domain (other parts from reference TRBV9 and TRBJ2-7): DSGVTQTPKHLITATGQRVTLRCSPRSGDLSVYWYQQSLDQGLQFLIQYYNGEERAKGNILERFSAQQFPDLHSELNLSSLELGDSALYFCASSVGGSSLYYEQYFGPGTRLTVT.

V is TRBV7-9 and J is TRBJ2-2; 10 nucleotides align to TRBD2. With 5 bases clipped from V and 10 bases from J, the junction kept 4 bases outside the gene matches. CDR3 length: 13 amino acids. Looked up from germline, CDR1 is SEHNR and CDR2 is FQNEAQ (reference sequence). For the CDR3, the DNA is TGTGCCAGCAGCGTTAGCGGGAGGACGGAGCTGTTTTTT. It yields the protein CASSVSGRTELFF.